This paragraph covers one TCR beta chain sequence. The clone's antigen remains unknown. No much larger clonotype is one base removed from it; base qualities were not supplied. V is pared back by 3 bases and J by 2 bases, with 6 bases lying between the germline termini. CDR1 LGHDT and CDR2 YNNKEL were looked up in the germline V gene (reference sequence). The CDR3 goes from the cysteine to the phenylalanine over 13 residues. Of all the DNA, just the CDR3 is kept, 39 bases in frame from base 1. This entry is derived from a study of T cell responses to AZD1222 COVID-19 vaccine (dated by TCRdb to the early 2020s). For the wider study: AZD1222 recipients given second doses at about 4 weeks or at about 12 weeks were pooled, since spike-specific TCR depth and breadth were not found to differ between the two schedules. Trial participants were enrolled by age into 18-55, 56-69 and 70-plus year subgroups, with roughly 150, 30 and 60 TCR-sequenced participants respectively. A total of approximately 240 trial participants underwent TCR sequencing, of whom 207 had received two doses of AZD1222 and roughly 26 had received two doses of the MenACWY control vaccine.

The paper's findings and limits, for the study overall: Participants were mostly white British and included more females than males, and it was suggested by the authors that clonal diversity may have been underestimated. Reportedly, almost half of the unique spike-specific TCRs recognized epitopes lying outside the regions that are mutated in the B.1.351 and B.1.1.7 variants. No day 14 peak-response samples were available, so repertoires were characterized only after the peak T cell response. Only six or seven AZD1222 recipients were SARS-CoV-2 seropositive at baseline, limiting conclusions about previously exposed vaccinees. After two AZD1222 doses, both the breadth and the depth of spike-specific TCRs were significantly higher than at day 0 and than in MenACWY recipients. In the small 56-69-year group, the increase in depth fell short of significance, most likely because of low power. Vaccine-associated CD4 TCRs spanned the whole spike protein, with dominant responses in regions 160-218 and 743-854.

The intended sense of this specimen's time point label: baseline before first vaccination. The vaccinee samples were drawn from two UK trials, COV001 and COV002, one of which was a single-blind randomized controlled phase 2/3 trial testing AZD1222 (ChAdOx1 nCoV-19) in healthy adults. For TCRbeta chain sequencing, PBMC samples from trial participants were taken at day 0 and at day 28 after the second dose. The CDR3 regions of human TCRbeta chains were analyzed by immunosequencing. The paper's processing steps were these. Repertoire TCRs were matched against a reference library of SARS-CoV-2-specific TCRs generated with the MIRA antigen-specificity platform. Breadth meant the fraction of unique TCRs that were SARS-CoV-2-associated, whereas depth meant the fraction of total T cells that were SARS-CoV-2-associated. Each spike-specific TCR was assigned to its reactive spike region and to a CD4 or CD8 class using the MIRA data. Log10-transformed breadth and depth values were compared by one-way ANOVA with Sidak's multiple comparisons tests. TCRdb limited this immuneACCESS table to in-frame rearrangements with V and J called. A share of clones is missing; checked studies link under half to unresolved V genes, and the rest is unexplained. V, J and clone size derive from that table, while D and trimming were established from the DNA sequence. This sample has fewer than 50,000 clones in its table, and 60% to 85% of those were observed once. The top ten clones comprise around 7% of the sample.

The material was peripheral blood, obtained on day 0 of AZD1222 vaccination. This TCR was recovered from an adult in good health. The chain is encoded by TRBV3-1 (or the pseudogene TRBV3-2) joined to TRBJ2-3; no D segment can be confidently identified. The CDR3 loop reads CASSQLNTDTQYF. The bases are TGTGCCAGCAGCCAGTTAAACACAGATACGCAGTATTTT.